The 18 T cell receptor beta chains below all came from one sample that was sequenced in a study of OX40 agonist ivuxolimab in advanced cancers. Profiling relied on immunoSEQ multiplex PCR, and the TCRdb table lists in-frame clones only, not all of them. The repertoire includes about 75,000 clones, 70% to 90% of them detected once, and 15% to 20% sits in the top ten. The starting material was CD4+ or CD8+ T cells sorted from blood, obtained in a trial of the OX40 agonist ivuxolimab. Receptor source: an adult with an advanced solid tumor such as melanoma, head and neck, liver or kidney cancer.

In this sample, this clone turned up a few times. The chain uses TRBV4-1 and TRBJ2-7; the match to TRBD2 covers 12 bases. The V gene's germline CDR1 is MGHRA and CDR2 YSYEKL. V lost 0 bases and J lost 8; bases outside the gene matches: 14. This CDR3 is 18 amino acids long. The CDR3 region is CASSQDSPSPTSGRQQYF. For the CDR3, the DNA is TGCGCCAGCAGCCAAGATAGCCCTTCCCCGACTAGCGGGAGACAGCAGTACTTC.

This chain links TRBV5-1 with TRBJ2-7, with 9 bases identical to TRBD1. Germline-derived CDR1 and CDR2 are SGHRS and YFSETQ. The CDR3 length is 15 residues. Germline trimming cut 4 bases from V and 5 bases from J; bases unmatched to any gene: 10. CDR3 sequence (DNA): TGCGCCAGCAGCCCCCGGGACAGGGATGGGGACGAGCAGTACTTC. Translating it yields CASSPRDRDGDEQYF.

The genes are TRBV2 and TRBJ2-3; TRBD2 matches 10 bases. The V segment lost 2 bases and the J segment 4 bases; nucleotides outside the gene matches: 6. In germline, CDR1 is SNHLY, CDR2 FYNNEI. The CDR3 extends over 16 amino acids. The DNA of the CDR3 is TGTGCCAGCAGTGAACTAGCGGGAGTGGGCGCAGATACGCAGTATTTT. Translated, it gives CASSELAGVGADTQYF.

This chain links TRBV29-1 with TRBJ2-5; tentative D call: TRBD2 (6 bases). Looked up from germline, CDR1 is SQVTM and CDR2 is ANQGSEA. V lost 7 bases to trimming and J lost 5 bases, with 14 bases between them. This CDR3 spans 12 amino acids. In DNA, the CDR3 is TGCAGCGGCCAGGAGGGTACCGAGACCCAGTACTTC. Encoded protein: CSGQEGTETQYF.

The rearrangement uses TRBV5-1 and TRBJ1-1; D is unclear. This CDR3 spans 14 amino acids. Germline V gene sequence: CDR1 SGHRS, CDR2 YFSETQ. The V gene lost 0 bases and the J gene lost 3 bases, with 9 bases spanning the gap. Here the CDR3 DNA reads TGCGCCAGCAGCTTGGAAGGAGCCTACACTGAAGCTTTCTTT. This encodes CASSLEGAYTEAFF.

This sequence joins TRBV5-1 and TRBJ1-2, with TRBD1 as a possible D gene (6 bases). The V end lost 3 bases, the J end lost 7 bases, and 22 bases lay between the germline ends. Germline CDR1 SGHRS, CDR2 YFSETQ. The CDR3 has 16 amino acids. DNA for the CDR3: TGCGCCAGCAGCTCTGGGACGACAGGCCTGAAACCTGGCTACACCTTC. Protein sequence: CASSSGTTGLKPGYTF. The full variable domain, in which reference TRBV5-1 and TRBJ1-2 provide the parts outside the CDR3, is KAGVTQTPRYLIKTRGQQVTLSCSPISGHRSVSWYQQTPGQGLQFLFEYFSETQRNKGNFPGRFSGRQFSNSRSEMNVSTLELGDSALYLCASSSGTTGLKPGYTFGSGTRLTVV.

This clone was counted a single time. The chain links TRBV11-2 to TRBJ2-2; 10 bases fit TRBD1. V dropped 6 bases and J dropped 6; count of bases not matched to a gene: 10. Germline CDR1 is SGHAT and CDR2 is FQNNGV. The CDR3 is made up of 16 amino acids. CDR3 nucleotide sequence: TGTGCCAGCAGTTTTACCGGGACAGGGGTTCCCGGGGAGCTGTTTTTT. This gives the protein CASSFTGTGVPGELFF.

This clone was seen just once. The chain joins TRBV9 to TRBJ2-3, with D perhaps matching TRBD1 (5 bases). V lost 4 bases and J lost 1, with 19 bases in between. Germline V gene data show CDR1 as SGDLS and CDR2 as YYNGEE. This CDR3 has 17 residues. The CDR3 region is CASSPRRAEGGTDTQYF. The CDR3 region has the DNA TGTGCCAGCAGCCCACGTAGGGCTGAAGGGGGCACAGATACGCAGTATTTT.

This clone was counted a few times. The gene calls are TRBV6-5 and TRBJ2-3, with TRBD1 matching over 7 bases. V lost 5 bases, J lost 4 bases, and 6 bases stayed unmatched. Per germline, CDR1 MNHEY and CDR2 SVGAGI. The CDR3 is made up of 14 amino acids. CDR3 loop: CASSQGVEADTQYF. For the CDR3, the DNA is TGTGCCAGCAGTCAGGGGGTCGAGGCAGATACGCAGTATTTT.

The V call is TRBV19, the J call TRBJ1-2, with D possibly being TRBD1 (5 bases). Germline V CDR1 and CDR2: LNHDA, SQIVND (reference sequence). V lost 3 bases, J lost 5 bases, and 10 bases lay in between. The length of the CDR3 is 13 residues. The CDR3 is CASSIGQGYGYTF. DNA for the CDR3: TGTGCCAGTAGTATCGGGCAGGGATATGGCTACACCTTC.

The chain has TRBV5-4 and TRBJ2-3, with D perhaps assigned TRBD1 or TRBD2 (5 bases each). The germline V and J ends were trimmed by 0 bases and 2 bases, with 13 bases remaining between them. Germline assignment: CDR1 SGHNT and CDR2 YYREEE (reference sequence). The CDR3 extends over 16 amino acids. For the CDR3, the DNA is TGTGCCAGCAGCTTGGGAGGGGCGCAGACCACAGATACGCAGTATTTT. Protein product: CASSLGGAQTTDTQYF.

The CDR3 coding sequence is TGTGCCAGCAGCTCCCTGCTAGCGGGAGCCTTCAACGAGCAGTACTTC. Its protein product is CASSSLLAGAFNEQYF. V gene TRBV9 combines with J gene TRBJ2-7, with 10 bases aligning to TRBD2. This CDR3 region has 16 residues. V was clipped by 4 bases and J by 5 bases; unmatched bases: 12. Germline V CDR1 and CDR2: SGDLS, YYNGEE.

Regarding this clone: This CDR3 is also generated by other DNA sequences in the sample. The CDR3 reads CASSGREGETQYF. CDR3 sequence (DNA): TGTGCCAGTAGCGGGAGGGAAGGAGAGACCCAGTACTTC. V is TRBV19 and J is TRBJ2-5, with 8 positions matching TRBD2. Germline trimming cut 6 bases from V and 4 bases from J; bases unmatched to any gene: 4. The length of the CDR3 is 13 residues. CDR1 and CDR2 from the germline V gene are LNHDA and SQIVND (reference sequence).

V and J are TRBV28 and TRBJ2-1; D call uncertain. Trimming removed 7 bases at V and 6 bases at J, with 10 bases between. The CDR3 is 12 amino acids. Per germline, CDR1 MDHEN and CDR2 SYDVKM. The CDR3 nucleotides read TGTGCCAGCACCCAACTCCTCAATGAGCAGTTCTTC. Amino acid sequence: CASTQLLNEQFF.

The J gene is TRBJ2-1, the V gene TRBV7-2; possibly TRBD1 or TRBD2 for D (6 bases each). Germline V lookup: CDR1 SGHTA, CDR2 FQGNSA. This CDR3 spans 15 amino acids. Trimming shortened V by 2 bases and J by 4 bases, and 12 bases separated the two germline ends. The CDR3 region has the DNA TGTGCCAGCAGCTTACGAGAGGGGGGTTACAATGAGCAGTTCTTC. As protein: CASSLREGGYNEQFF.

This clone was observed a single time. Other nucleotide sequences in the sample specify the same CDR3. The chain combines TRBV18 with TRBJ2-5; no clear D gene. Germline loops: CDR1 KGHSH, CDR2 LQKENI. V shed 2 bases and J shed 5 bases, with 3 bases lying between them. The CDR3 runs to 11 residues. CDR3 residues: CASSPRETQYF. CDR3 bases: TGTGCCAGCTCACCAAGGGAGACCCAGTACTTC. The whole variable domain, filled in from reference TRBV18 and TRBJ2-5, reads NAGVMQNPRHLVRRRGQEARLRCSPMKGHSHVYWYRQLPEEGLKFMVYLQKENIIDESGMPKERFSAEFPKEGPSILRIQQVVRGDSAAYFCASSPRETQYFGPGTRLLVL.

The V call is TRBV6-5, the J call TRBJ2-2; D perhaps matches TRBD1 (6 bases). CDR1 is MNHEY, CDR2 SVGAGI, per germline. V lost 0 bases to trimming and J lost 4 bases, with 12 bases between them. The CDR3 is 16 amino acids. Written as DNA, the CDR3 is TGTGCCAGCAGTTACTCCCGGACAGTGTTCACCGGGGAGCTGTTTTTT. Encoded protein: CASSYSRTVFTGELFF.

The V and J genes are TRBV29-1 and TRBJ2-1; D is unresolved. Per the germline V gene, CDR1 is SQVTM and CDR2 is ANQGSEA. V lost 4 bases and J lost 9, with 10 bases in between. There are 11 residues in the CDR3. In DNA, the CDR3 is TGCAGCGTTGTGCCGTCTGGTGAGCAGTTCTTC. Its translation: CSVVPSGEQFF.